Detailed here is one TCR beta chain. These data belong to a study of blood T cell repertoires in COVID-19. Clinical history reported by participants formed the basis on which cohorts were assigned. Original processing methods: Estimation of nucleated cell counts was performed using reference gene primer amplification. Only in-frame clones appear in the TCRdb table, and some are missing; sequencing was by immunoSEQ multiplex PCR. V and J calls and clone size are copied from that table; D and trimming were computed from the DNA. The sample has roughly 250,000 clones, 80% to 90% seen once; the top ten hold around 0.85%. This CDR3 has 15 amino acids. The V end lost 5 bases, the J end lost 0 bases, and 11 bases lay between the germline ends. Germline CDR1 reads MNHEY; CDR2 reads SVGAGI.

The source material was PBMCs or T cells enriched from blood (not recorded which). V usage is TRBV6-5 and J usage is TRBJ1-3; a weak D match, TRBD1 (5 bases). The TCR sequence derives from a man aged 45-65 years who had been exposed to COVID-19. The CDR3: CASSRRVGSGNTIYF. The CDR3 nucleotides are TGTGCCAGCAGTCGCAGGGTGGGCTCTGGAAACACCATATATTTT.